The clone carrying this T cell receptor (beta chain) was picked up many times. Time point given: pre-sensitization, week 0. Specified treatment: therapeutic diphenylcyclopropenone sensitization with weekly scalp DPC. The data stem from a study of human T cells and chemical hapten exposure. MiXCR, applied by TCRdb to the RACE reads, yields one record per CDR3 protein. The profile shows some 360,000 distinct CDR3 sequences, approximately 5.1% of them singletons. The source material was whole blood, sampled in connection with sensitization to the hapten diphenylcyclopropenone (DPC). The sequence came from a woman in her forties or fifties with alopecia areata. Some clones in this sample may be carry-over from other donors' samples.

The CDR3 loop reads CASSLSPQGYEQYF. CDR3 sequence (DNA): TGTGCCAGCAGCTTATCCCCCCAGGGATACGAGCAGTACTTC. The J gene is TRBJ2-7, the V gene TRBV12-3 or TRBV12-4, with TRBD1 as a possible D gene (5 bases). The CDR3 contains 14 residues. Deletions cut 6 bases from V and 4 bases from J, with 16 bases between.